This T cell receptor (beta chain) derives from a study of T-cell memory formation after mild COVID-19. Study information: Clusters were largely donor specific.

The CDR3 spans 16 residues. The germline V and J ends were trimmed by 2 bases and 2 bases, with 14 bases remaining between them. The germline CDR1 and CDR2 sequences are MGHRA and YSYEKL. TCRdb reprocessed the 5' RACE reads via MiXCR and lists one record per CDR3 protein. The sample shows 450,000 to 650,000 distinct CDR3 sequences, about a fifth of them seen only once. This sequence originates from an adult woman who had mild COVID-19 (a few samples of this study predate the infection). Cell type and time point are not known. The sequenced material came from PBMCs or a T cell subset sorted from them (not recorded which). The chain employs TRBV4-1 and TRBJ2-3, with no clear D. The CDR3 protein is CASSQYTSDYTDTQYF. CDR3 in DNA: TGCGCCAGCAGCCAATATACTTCGGATTACACAGATACGCAGTATTTT.